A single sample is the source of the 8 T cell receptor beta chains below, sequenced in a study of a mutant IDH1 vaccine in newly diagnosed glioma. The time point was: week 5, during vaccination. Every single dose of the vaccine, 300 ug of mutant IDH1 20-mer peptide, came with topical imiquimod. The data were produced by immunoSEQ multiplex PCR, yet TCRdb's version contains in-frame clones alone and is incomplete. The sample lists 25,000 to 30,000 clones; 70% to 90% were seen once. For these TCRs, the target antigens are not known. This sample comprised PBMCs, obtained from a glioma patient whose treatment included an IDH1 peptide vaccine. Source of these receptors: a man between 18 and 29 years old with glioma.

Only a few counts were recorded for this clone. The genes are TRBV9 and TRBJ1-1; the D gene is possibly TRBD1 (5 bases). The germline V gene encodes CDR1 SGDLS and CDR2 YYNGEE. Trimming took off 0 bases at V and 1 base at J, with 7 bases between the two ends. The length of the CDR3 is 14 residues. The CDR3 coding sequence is TGTGCCAGCAGCGTAGGGGGGACGAACACTGAAGCTTTCTTT. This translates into CASSVGGTNTEAFF.

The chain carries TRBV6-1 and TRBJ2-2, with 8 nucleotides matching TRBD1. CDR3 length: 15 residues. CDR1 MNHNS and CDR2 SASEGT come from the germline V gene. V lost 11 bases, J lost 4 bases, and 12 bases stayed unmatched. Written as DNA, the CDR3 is TGTGCCGGGGCCCCGGGACAGGTCACCACCGGGGAGCTGTTTTTT. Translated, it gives CAGAPGQVTTGELFF.

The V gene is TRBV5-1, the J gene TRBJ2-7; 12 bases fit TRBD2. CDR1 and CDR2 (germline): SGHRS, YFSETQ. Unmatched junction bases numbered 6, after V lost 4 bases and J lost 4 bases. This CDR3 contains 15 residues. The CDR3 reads CASSPGLAGPYEQYF. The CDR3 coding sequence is TGCGCCAGCAGCCCCGGACTAGCGGGGCCTTACGAGCAGTACTTC.

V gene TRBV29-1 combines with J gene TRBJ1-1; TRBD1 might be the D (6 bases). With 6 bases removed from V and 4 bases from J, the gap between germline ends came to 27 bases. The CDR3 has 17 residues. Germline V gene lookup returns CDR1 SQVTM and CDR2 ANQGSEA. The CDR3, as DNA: TGCAGCGTCCGAGGGGCAGGGGTAACGATCCGGTCCACTGAAGCTTTCTTT. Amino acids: CSVRGAGVTIRSTEAFF.

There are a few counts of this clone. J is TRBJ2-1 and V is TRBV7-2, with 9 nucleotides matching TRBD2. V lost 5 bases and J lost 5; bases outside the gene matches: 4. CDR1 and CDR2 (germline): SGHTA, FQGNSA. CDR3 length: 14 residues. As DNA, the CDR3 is TGTGCCAGCAGCCCGCAGCGGGAGGACAATGAGCAGTTCTTC. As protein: CASSPQREDNEQFF.

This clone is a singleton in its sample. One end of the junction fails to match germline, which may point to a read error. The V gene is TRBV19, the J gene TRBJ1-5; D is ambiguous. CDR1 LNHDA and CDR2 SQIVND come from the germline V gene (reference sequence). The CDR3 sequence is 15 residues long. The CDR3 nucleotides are TGTGCCAGTCGTATCGGGCCGCAGGTCAATCAGCCCCAGCATTTT. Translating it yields CASRIGPQVNQPQHF. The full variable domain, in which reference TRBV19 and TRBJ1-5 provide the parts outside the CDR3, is DGGITQSPKYLFRKEGQNVTLSCEQNLNHDAMYWYRQDPGQGLRLIYYSQIVNDFQKGDIAEGYSVSREKKESFPLTVTSAQKNPTAFYLCASRIGPQVNQPQHFGDGTRLSIL.

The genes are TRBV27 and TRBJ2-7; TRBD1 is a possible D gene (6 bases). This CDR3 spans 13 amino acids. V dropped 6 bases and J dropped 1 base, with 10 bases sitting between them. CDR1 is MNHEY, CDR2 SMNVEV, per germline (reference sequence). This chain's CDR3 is CASSHTGSYEQYF. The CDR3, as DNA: TGTGCCAGCAGCCACACAGGGTCCTACGAGCAGTACTTC.

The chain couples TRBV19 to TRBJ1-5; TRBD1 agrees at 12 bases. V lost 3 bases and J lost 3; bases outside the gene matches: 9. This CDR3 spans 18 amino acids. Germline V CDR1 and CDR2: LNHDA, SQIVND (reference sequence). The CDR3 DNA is TGTGCCAGTAGTATTTGGATTCCGGGACAGGGGGCCAATCAGCCCCAGCATTTT. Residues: CASSIWIPGQGANQPQHF.